The 23 T cell receptor beta chains below all came from one sample that was sequenced in a study of post-analysis software for immune sequencing data. General observations from the study: About five TRBV segments were more frequent in patients than controls; TRBV5-6, TRBV5-1 and TRBV20-1 belonged to this group.

Unique molecular identifiers were built into the TCR beta cDNA libraries. From the PCR reads, TCRdb called clonotypes with MiXCR, one entry per CDR3 protein. The sample shows fewer than 850,000 distinct CDR3 sequences, roughly 27% of them seen only once. Their target antigens are unknown. The sample was blood. The receptors shown here come from a girl between 10 and 17 years old with multiple sclerosis.

This clonotype was recorded a few times. The V and J genes are TRBV20-1 and TRBJ1-1; 7 bases align to TRBD1. The CDR3 has 13 residues. V dropped 2 bases and J dropped 5; count of bases not matched to a gene: 5. Germline lookup yields CDR1 DFQATT and CDR2 SNEGSKA (reference sequence). DNA for the CDR3: TGCAGTGCTAGACACAGGGGTCGGACTGAAGCTTTCTTT. It translates to CSARHRGRTEAFF.

This chain uses TRBV6-6 with TRBJ2-5; unclear D gene. The CDR3 is made up of 13 amino acids. CDR1 and CDR2 from the germline V gene are MNHNY and SVGAGI (reference sequence). Trimming removed 2 bases at V and 0 bases at J, with 4 bases between. The DNA of the CDR3 is TGTGCCAGCAGTTACAGGGACCAAGAGACCCAGTACTTC. Encoded protein: CASSYRDQETQYF.

This clonotype was seen only a few times. J is TRBJ2-7 and V is TRBV7-8; tentatively, D is TRBD2 (5 bases). CDR3 length: 13 amino acids. The ends were cut back, 5 bases at V and 7 bases at J, with 15 bases in the middle. CDR1 is SGHVS, CDR2 FQNEAQ, per germline. CDR3 coding DNA: TGTGCCAGCAGCCCTAACTTGCCGGGAGAGCAGTACTTC. Protein: CASSPNLPGEQYF.

A few counts support this clonotype. The gene calls are TRBV20-1 and TRBJ2-5, with D possibly matching TRBD2 (5 bases). The CDR3 contains 13 residues. Germline assignment: CDR1 DFQATT and CDR2 SNEGSKA (reference sequence). Deletions cut 8 bases from V and 2 bases from J, with 15 bases between. The CDR3 DNA reads as TGCAGTTTCAAGAGGGCCGGGCAAGAGACCCAGTACTTC. This codes for CSFKRAGQETQYF.

This clonotype occurred many times. The chain couples TRBV7-2 to TRBJ2-7, with 7 nucleotides matching TRBD2. The CDR3 extends over 14 amino acids. CDR1 is SGHTA and CDR2 is FQGNSA in the germline V gene. With V trimmed by 5 bases and J by 5 bases, 9 bases remained unmatched. Written as DNA, the CDR3 is TGTGCCAGCAGCCACAGCGGGAAGGTGAACGAGCAGTACTTC. Encoded protein: CASSHSGKVNEQYF.

In nucleotides, the CDR3 is TGTGCCAGCAGCGCGACGGGACAGCAAGAGACCCAGTACTTC. Translating it yields CASSATGQQETQYF. The chain has TRBV7-2 and TRBJ2-5; 7 positions match TRBD1. V shed 5 bases and J 2 bases; nucleotides not matched to a gene: 5. Germline assignment: CDR1 SGHTA and CDR2 FQGNSA. The CDR3 loop spans 14 amino acids.

The rearrangement links TRBV6-5 to TRBJ1-1; D remains ambiguous. Germline assignment: CDR1 MNHEY and CDR2 SVGAGI. CDR3 length equals 13 residues. Deletions cut 6 bases from V and 3 bases from J, with 11 bases between. The CDR3 nucleotides read TGTGCCAGCAGACTTGATATACACACTGAAGCTTTCTTT. Its translation: CASRLDIHTEAFF.

The chain combines TRBV5-8 with TRBJ1-4; D remains ambiguous. Trimming removed 0 bases from V and 4 bases from J, with 7 bases in between. The CDR3 length is 14 residues. Per germline, CDR1 SGHTS and CDR2 YDEGEE. The CDR3 protein is CASSLVPYNEKLFF. CDR3 bases: TGTGCCAGCAGCTTGGTCCCATATAATGAAAAACTGTTTTTT.

There are a few counts of this clonotype. The chain combines TRBV7-2 with TRBJ2-7; perhaps TRBD1 as D (5 bases). The CDR3 is 14 amino acids. Trimming removed 2 bases from V and 7 bases from J, with 15 bases in between. Germline values: CDR1 SGHTA, CDR2 FQGNSA. The CDR3 here is CASSLKSQGLEQYF. The CDR3 DNA sequence: TGTGCCAGCAGCTTAAAGAGTCAGGGTTTGGAGCAGTACTTC.

This clonotype occurred many times. The genes are TRBV2 and TRBJ1-2; D gene uncertain. From germline, CDR1 is SNHLY and CDR2 FYNNEI. The V end was cut by 7 bases, the J end by 1 base, with 16 bases between. The CDR3 covers 15 residues. CDR3: CASTLLVVSNYGYTF. The CDR3 DNA sequence: TGTGCCAGCACCTTACTGGTAGTCAGTAACTATGGCTACACCTTC.

This clonotype was observed a few times. The rearrangement joins TRBV5-1 to TRBJ2-6, with D unclear. V shed 7 bases and J shed 0 bases, with 8 bases lying between them. This CDR3 is 14 amino acids long. CDR1 and CDR2 (germline): SGHRS, YFSETQ. The CDR3 region is CASGEVSGANVLTF. The CDR3 nucleotides are TGCGCCAGCGGAGAGGTCTCTGGGGCCAACGTCCTGACTTTC.

This clonotype has just a few counts. The genes are TRBV12-3 or TRBV12-4 and TRBJ1-1; D call uncertain. The CDR3 is 14 amino acids. V was clipped by 4 bases and J by 3 bases, with 12 bases between them. Here the CDR3 DNA reads TGTGCCAGCAGTTATAGGACGGCCGACACTGAAGCTTTCTTT. This translates into CASSYRTADTEAFF.

About this clonotype itself: This may come from a read error, since a much larger clone is one base off. The J gene is TRBJ2-7, the V gene TRBV29-1, with D unresolved. This CDR3 comprises 13 residues. V lost 4 bases to trimming and J lost 0 bases, with 10 bases between them. Germline CDR1 reads SQVTM; CDR2 reads ANQGSEA. CDR3 coding DNA: TGCAGCGTTGGGCTCCCCGGCTCCTACGAGCAGTACTTC. It translates to CSVGLPGSYEQYF.

This sequence joins TRBV25-1 and TRBJ2-5; D is perhaps TRBD1 or TRBD2 (6 bases each). Trimming stripped 5 bases from V and 11 bases from J, with 21 bases between. The CDR3 is 14 residues long. Germline CDR1 reads MGHDK; CDR2 reads SYGVNS. The CDR3 DNA sequence: TGTGCCAGCAGTCCGGTTAGGGGGGTCAATGAGCAGTACTTC. It codes for CASSPVRGVNEQYF.

This clonotype has ten or more counts. The chain carries TRBV7-2 and TRBJ2-1, with 7 bases that match TRBD2. Germline V lookup: CDR1 SGHTA, CDR2 FQGNSA. V shed 4 bases, J shed 9 bases, and the junction held 12 bases outside the gene matches. CDR3 size: 15 residues. CDR3 region: CASSSSRDYFSEQFF. CDR3 nucleotide sequence: TGTGCCAGCAGCTCGTCCCGGGACTATTTCAGTGAGCAGTTCTTC.

As concerns this clonotype: This may be a read error: a much more frequent sequence differs by one nucleotide. This chain joins TRBV7-9 and TRBJ2-1; D is perhaps TRBD1 (5 bases). Germline V lookup: CDR1 SEHNR, CDR2 FQNEAQ (reference sequence). This CDR3 has 14 amino acids. The V end was cut by 4 bases, the J end by 0 bases, with 7 bases between. The CDR3 reads CASSWTSSYNEQFF. The CDR3 bases are TGTGCCAGCAGCTGGACAAGCTCCTACAATGAGCAGTTCTTC.

The genes are TRBV27 and TRBJ2-1, with 8 bases aligning to TRBD1. J lost 2 bases, V lost 6 bases, and 6 bases had no gene match. The CDR3 consists of 15 residues. The V gene's germline CDR1 is MNHEY and CDR2 SMNVEV (reference sequence). CDR3 sequence: CASSPDRDPYNEQFF. The CDR3 DNA reads as TGTGCCAGCAGCCCGGACAGGGACCCCTACAATGAGCAGTTCTTC.

This clonotype has a handful of counts. The chain employs TRBV29-1 and TRBJ1-5; no reliable D call. The CDR3 covers 15 residues. V was shortened by 5 bases and J by 1 base, with 15 bases between the two germline ends. In germline, CDR1 is SQVTM, CDR2 ANQGSEA. In nucleotides, the CDR3 is TGCAGCGTTCGGAACGGAGCGGCCAGCAATCAGCCCCAGCATTTT. It translates to CSVRNGAASNQPQHF. The variable domain in full, with the rest retrieved from reference TRBV29-1 and TRBJ1-5, is SAVISQKPSRDICQRGTSLTIQCQVDSQVTMMFWYRQQPGQSLTLIATANQGSEATYESGFVIDKFPISRPNLTFSTLTVSNMSPEDSSIYLCSVRNGAASNQPQHFGDGTRLSIL.

The CDR3 here is CASSQISKPGAKKETQYF. CDR3 sequence (DNA): TGTGCCAGCAGCCAAATATCCAAGCCCGGGGCTAAAAAGGAGACCCAGTACTTC. The chain links TRBV7-2 to TRBJ2-5; perhaps D is TRBD1 or TRBD2 (5 bases each). There are 18 residues in the CDR3. V was cut by 5 bases and J by 5 bases, with 27 bases left in between. The germline V gene encodes CDR1 SGHTA and CDR2 FQGNSA.

This clonotype has just a few counts. CDR3 DNA sequence: TGTGCCAGCAGTAAGGGACAGGGGGCGCCAGGGGCCAACGTCCTGACTTTC. It codes for CASSKGQGAPGANVLTF. This chain connects TRBV6-1 to TRBJ2-6; 12 positions match TRBD1. From germline, CDR1 is MNHNS and CDR2 SASEGT. V lost 5 bases and J lost 4; bases outside the gene matches: 6. The CDR3 is 17 amino acids.

In its sample, this clonotype was seen a few times. The CDR3 sequence: CASSKSGTPLADEQFF. The DNA for the CDR3 is TGTGCCAGCAGTAAATCCGGGACCCCCCTGGCGGATGAGCAGTTCTTC. The J gene is TRBJ2-1, the V gene TRBV28; D possibly uses TRBD1 or TRBD2 (5 bases each). This CDR3 region has 16 residues. The germline CDR1 and CDR2 sequences are MDHEN and SYDVKM. V was shortened by 5 bases and J by 8 bases, with 22 bases between the two germline ends.

This clonotype came up a few times. The chain couples TRBV6-2 or TRBV6-3 to TRBJ2-1; TRBD2 agrees at 8 bases. Germline assignment: CDR1 MNHEY and CDR2 SVGEGT. The ends lost 4 bases at V and 8 bases at J; junction bases unmatched: 10. This CDR3 spans 15 amino acids. CDR3 DNA: TGTGCCAGCAGTTTAAGCGGGAGTCCCGGTCATGAGCAGTTCTTC. This sequence encodes CASSLSGSPGHEQFF.

The chain joins TRBV20-1 to TRBJ2-3; D could derive from TRBD1 or TRBD2 (6 bases each). The V end lost 8 bases, the J end lost 6 bases, and 24 bases lay between the germline ends. The germline V gene encodes CDR1 DFQATT and CDR2 SNEGSKA (reference sequence). The CDR3 runs to 15 residues. CDR3 sequence: CSPNSEGGLRDTQYF. In DNA form, the CDR3 reads TGCAGTCCTAATAGCGAAGGGGGACTCCGCGATACGCAGTATTTT.